This TCR beta chain was recovered during a study of CD8+ T cells in alopecia areata. About the study: Tofacitinib administration to treated patients was oral, at 5 to 10 mg twice daily.

The germline V and J ends were trimmed by 1 base and 2 bases, with 6 bases remaining between them. CDR1 and CDR2 from the germline V gene are LNHDA and SQIVND (reference sequence). The CDR3 is made up of 13 amino acids. Following RNA extraction, reverse transcription yielded cDNA that acted as the sequencing template. Using immunoSEQ multiplex PCR, the repertoire was profiled, and TCRdb retains in-frame clones only, with some absent. The profile shows more than 100,000 clones, under 90% of them singletons. Study-wide results and limits: Scalp lesions, especially in alopecia totalis/universalis, had higher clonality than normal scalp.

Concerning this clone itself: Its specificity is not known. The sample contains more than one DNA sequence encoding this CDR3.

Treatment indicated: oral pan-JAK inhibitor, 5-10 mg twice daily. Peripheral blood, together with lesional scalp punch biopsies, was collected from alopecia areata patients. This chain connects TRBV19 to TRBJ2-7; D may be TRBD2 (5 bases). This TCR was recovered from a human donor with alopecia areata. This material consisted of CD8+ T cells sorted from blood, taken around week 30, from a patient treated with tofacitinib. This CDR3 is CASSIGAAYEQYF. The CDR3 bases are TGTGCCAGTAGTATAGGAGCGGCCTACGAGCAGTACTTC. Based on the CDR3 plus reference TRBV19 and TRBJ2-7, the full variable domain is DGGITQSPKYLFRKEGQNVTLSCEQNLNHDAMYWYRQDPGQGLRLIYYSQIVNDFQKGDIAEGYSVSREKKESFPLTVTSAQKNPTAFYLCASSIGAAYEQYFGPGTRLTVT.